The sequence of this TCR beta chain was determined in a study of T-cell reconstitution after alpha-beta-depleted transplantation in children. V shed 3 bases and J shed 4 bases, with 6 bases lying between them. Germline V gene sequence: CDR1 GTSNPN, CDR2 SVGIG (reference sequence). This CDR3 spans 12 amino acids. TCRbeta library preparation incorporated unique molecular identifiers. TCRdb itself ran the PCR reads through MiXCR, one entry per CDR3 protein. The sample has over 550,000 distinct CDR3 sequences, roughly a tenth seen once. The chain has TRBV30 and TRBJ2-2; no clear D. The specimen was PBMCs from the stem cell graft donor, collected from the stem cell graft. The receptor was derived from a human donor who donated a stem cell graft to a child with acute myeloid leukemia. CDR3 residues: CAWRRSTGELFF. The CDR3 coding sequence is TGTGCCTGGAGGAGGAGCACCGGGGAGCTGTTTTTT.